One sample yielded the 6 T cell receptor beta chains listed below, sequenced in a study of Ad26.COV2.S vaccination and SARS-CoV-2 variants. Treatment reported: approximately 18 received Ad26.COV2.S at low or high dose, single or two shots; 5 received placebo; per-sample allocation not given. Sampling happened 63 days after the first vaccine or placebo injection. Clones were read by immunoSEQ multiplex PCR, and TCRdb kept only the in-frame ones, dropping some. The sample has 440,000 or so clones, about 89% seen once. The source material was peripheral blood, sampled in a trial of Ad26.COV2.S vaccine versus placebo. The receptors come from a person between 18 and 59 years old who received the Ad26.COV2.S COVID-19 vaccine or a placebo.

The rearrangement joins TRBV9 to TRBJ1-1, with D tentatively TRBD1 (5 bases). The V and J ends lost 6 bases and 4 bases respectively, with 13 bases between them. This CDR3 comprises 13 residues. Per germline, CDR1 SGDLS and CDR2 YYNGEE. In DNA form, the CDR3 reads TGTGCCAGCACCGGACCGAGGGGCACTGAAGCTTTCTTT. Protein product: CASTGPRGTEAFF.

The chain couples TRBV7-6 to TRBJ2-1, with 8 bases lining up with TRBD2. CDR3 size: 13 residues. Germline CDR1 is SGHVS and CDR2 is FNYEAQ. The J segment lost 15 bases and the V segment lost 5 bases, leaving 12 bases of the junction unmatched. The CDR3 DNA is TGTGCCAGCAGCCGAATCTCGGGGGGGTTATTGTTCTTC. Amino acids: CASSRISGGLLFF.

The CDR3 loop is CASSQAGQGSTNEKLFF. Here the CDR3 DNA reads TGCGCCAGCAGCCAAGCGGGACAGGGGTCAACTAATGAAAAACTGTTTTTT. V gene TRBV4-3 combines with J gene TRBJ1-4, with 10 bases that match TRBD1. After removal of 1 base from V and 0 bases from J, the junction contained 2 bases not matched to a gene. This CDR3 has 17 residues. Germline V gives CDR1 LGHNA, CDR2 YSLEER.

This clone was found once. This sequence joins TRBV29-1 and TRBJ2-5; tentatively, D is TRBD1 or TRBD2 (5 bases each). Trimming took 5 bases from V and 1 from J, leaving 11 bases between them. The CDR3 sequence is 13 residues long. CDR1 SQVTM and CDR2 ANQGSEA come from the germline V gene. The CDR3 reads CSVQGPTQETQYF. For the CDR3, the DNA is TGCAGCGTTCAGGGACCCACCCAAGAGACCCAGTACTTC.

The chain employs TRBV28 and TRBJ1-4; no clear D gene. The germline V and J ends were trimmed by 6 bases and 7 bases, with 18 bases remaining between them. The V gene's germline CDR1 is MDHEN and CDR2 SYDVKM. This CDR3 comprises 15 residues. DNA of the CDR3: TGTGCCAGCAGCACCGACGGACTCGGTGGTGAAAAACTGTTTTTT. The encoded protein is CASSTDGLGGEKLFF.

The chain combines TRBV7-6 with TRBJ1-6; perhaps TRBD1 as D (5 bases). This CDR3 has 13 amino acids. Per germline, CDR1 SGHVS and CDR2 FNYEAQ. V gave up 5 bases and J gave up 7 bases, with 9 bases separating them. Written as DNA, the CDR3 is TGTGCCAGCAGCCCCCGACAGAATTCACCCCTCCACTTT. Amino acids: CASSPRQNSPLHF.